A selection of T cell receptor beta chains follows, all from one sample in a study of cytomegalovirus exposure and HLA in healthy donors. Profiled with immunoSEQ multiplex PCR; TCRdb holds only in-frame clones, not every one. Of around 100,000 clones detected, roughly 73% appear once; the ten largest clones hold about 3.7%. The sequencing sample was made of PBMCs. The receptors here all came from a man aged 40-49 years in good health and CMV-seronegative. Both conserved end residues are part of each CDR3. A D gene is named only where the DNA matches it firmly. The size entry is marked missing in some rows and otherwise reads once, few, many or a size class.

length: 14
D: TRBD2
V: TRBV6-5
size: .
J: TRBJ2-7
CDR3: CASSYGAGGYEQYF
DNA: TGTGCCAGCAGTTACGGTGCGGGGGGCTACGAGCAGTACTTC

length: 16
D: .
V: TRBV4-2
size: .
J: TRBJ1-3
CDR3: CASSQPSGMTGNTIYF
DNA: TGTGCCAGCAGCCAACCATCAGGGATGACTGGAAACACCATATATTTT

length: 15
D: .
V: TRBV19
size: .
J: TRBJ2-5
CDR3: CATYHPSGGAETQYF
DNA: TGTGCCACCTATCACCCGTCTGGGGGGGCGGAGACCCAGTACTTC

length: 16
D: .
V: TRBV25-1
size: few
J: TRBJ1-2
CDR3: CASSDGRELVGYGYTF
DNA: TGTGCCAGCAGTGACGGGAGAGAGTTGGTTGGGTATGGCTACACCTTC

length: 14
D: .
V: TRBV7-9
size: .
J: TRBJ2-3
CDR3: CASSVQGRTDTQYF
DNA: TGTGCCAGCAGCGTACAGGGGAGGACAGATACGCAGTATTTT

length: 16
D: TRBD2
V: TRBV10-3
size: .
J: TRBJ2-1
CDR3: CAISGLAGSSYNEQFF
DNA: TGTGCCATCAGTGGACTAGCGGGGAGCTCCTACAATGAGCAGTTCTTC

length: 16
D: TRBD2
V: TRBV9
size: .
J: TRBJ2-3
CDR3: CASSASPASGEDTQYF
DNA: TGTGCCAGCAGCGCCTCCCCGGCAAGCGGGGAAGATACGCAGTATTTT

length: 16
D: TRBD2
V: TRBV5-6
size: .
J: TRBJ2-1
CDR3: CASSLGLAGPYNEQFF
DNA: TGTGCCAGCAGCTTGGGGCTAGCGGGGCCCTACAATGAGCAGTTCTTC

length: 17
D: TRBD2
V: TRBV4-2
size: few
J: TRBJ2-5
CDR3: CASSRLAEGGYQETQYF
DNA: TGTGCCAGCAGCCGTCTAGCGGAGGGCGGGTACCAAGAGACCCAGTACTTC

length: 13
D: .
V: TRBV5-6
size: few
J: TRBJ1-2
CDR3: CASSPGFHYGYTF
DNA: TGTGCCAGCAGCCCAGGGTTCCACTATGGCTACACCTTC